This entry lists 21 T cell receptor beta chains sequenced from one sample in a study of radiation and T cells in renal cell carcinoma. The time point is: baseline pretreatment blood. Described treatment: 15 Gy SBRT to primary tumor, nephrectomy 4 weeks later. The repertoire was sequenced with immunoSEQ multiplex PCR; TCRdb's copy has only in-frame clones and lacks some. The table shows 130,000 to 150,000 clones, with about 87% occurring only once. The sequencing here drew on blood, taken from a patient whose treatment included radiotherapy and nephrectomy. These receptors were obtained from a woman aged 70-85 years with renal cell carcinoma.

The chain uses TRBV19 and TRBJ1-3; D uncertain. This CDR3 has 15 amino acids. Germline V gene data show CDR1 as LNHDA and CDR2 as SQIVND (reference sequence). V was shortened by 6 bases and J by 2 bases, with 14 bases between the two germline ends. CDR3 protein: CASRPPGLTGNTIYF. CDR3 DNA: TGTGCCAGTAGGCCGCCGGGTTTAACTGGAAACACCATATATTTT. Full variable domain (missing parts from reference TRBV19 and TRBJ1-3): DGGITQSPKYLFRKEGQNVTLSCEQNLNHDAMYWYRQDPGQGLRLIYYSQIVNDFQKGDIAEGYSVSREKKESFPLTVTSAQKNPTAFYLCASRPPGLTGNTIYFGEGSWLTVV.

The V call is TRBV7-3, the J call TRBJ2-7; no reliable D call. Trimming took 0 bases from V and 1 from J, leaving 4 bases between them. CDR1 SGHTA and CDR2 FQGTGA come from the germline V gene. The CDR3 loop spans 13 amino acids. In DNA, the CDR3 is TGTGCCAGCAGCTTAACACAGTCCTACGAGCAGTACTTC. This translates into CASSLTQSYEQYF.

The gene calls are TRBV7-2 and TRBJ1-3, with D possibly matching TRBD1 (5 bases). The CDR3 runs to 16 residues. The V gene lost 2 bases and the J gene lost 1 base, with 12 bases spanning the gap. Germline V gene lookup returns CDR1 SGHTA and CDR2 FQGNSA. In DNA, the CDR3 is TGTGCCAGCAGCTTAATCCGGGGCCCTTCTGGAAACACCATATATTTT. This codes for CASSLIRGPSGNTIYF. The full variable domain, in which reference TRBV7-2 and TRBJ1-3 provide the parts outside the CDR3, is GAGVSQSPSNKVTEKGKDVELRCDPISGHTALYWYRQSLGQGLEFLIYFQGNSAPDKSGLPSDRFSAERTGGSVSTLTIQRTQQEDSAVYLCASSLIRGPSGNTIYFGEGSWLTVV.

As concerns this clone: The junction differs from germline at one of its ends, possibly a read error. J is TRBJ1-3 and V is TRBV29-1; 7 bases fit TRBD1. From germline, CDR1 is SQVTM and CDR2 ANQGSEA. The CDR3 is 15 amino acids. The CDR3 nucleotides are TGCAGCGTGGAAGACAGGGAGAGAGGTGGAAACACCATATATTTT. Its translation is CSVEDRERGGNTIYF.

J is TRBJ1-2 and V is TRBV6-1; 7 positions agree with TRBD1. Germline assignment: CDR1 MNHNS and CDR2 SASEGT. V shed 3 bases and J 5 bases; nucleotides not matched to a gene: 9. The CDR3 is 15 residues long. CDR3 DNA: TGTGCCAGCAGTGACAGGGGGGGGATGACATATGGCTACACCTTC. It is translated as CASSDRGGMTYGYTF.

This clone was counted only a few times. The chain carries TRBV19 and TRBJ1-2, with 9 bases identical to TRBD1. Germline trimming cut 5 bases from V and 6 bases from J; bases unmatched to any gene: 13. The CDR3 is 16 amino acids. Germline V lookup: CDR1 LNHDA, CDR2 SQIVND (reference sequence). The CDR3 loop reads CASSQGGTGKSHGYTF. The CDR3 nucleotides read TGTGCCAGTAGTCAGGGGGGGACAGGGAAAAGCCATGGCTACACCTTC.

The rearrangement joins TRBV28 to TRBJ1-3; D may be TRBD1 (6 bases). The germline V gene has CDR1 MDHEN and CDR2 SYDVKM. V was pared by 3 bases and J by 4 bases, with 13 bases between. This CDR3 has 15 residues. The CDR3 region is CASSFGGQSGNTIYF. The CDR3, as DNA: TGTGCCAGCAGTTTCGGGGGGCAATCCGGAAACACCATATATTTT.

Concerning this clone: Other DNA variants within this sample encode the same CDR3. The genes are TRBV5-1 and TRBJ2-3; D unclear. Germline values: CDR1 SGHRS, CDR2 YFSETQ. V lost 4 bases and J lost 0, with 3 bases in between. The CDR3 is 12 amino acids. CDR3 nucleotides: TGCGCCAGCAGCCCCAGCACAGATACGCAGTATTTT. It is translated as CASSPSTDTQYF.

The chain uses TRBV28 and TRBJ1-2; D gene unclear. The CDR3 length is 14 residues. The V gene's germline CDR1 is MDHEN and CDR2 SYDVKM. The germline V and J ends were trimmed by 2 bases and 4 bases, with 11 bases remaining between them. DNA for the CDR3: TGTGCCAGCAGTTTAGGCGGAGGTTCCTATGGCTACACCTTC. Its protein is CASSLGGGSYGYTF.

The rearrangement links TRBV27 to TRBJ2-5; 8 positions match TRBD1. This CDR3 region has 14 residues. CDR1 and CDR2 from the germline V gene are MNHEY and SMNVEV (reference sequence). The J segment lost 5 bases and the V segment lost 6 bases, leaving 8 bases of the junction unmatched. The CDR3 region has the DNA TGTGCCAGCAGGCCGGACAGGGTAAAGGAGACCCAGTACTTC. It yields the protein CASRPDRVKETQYF.

V usage is TRBV9 and J usage is TRBJ2-6; 9 bases align to TRBD1. This CDR3 has 18 residues. Germline V gene sequence: CDR1 SGDLS, CDR2 YYNGEE. With V trimmed by 3 bases and J by 1 base, 8 bases remained unmatched. The CDR3 DNA sequence: TGTGCCAGCAGCGGAATCTCGGGACAGGGATCTGGGGCCAACGTCCTGACTTTC. This gives the protein CASSGISGQGSGANVLTF.

V is TRBV7-2 and J is TRBJ2-4; D remains ambiguous. V lost 1 base to trimming and J lost 0 bases, with 10 bases between them. The germline CDR1 and CDR2 sequences are SGHTA and FQGNSA. The CDR3 has 16 amino acids. As DNA, the CDR3 is TGTGCCAGCAGCTTAGGAGGTACACTAGCCAAAAACATTCAGTACTTC. Its protein product is CASSLGGTLAKNIQYF. The full variable domain, with the rest looked up from reference TRBV7-2 and TRBJ2-4, is GAGVSQSPSNKVTEKGKDVELRCDPISGHTALYWYRQSLGQGLEFLIYFQGNSAPDKSGLPSDRFSAERTGGSVSTLTIQRTQQEDSAVYLCASSLGGTLAKNIQYFGAGTRLSVL.

The V gene is TRBV7-2, the J gene TRBJ1-4, with 7 positions matching TRBD1. The CDR3 loop spans 15 amino acids. Germline CDR1 reads SGHTA; CDR2 reads FQGNSA. The junction had 7 bases not matched to a gene; V was cut back by 5 bases and J by 4 bases. CDR3 sequence: CASSATGTGNEKLFF. For the CDR3, the DNA is TGTGCCAGCAGCGCGACAGGGACCGGTAATGAAAAACTGTTTTTT. Filled out from reference TRBV7-2 and TRBJ1-4, the complete variable domain reads GAGVSQSPSNKVTEKGKDVELRCDPISGHTALYWYRQSLGQGLEFLIYFQGNSAPDKSGLPSDRFSAERTGGSVSTLTIQRTQQEDSAVYLCASSATGTGNEKLFFGSGTQLSVL.

The chain is built from TRBV19 and TRBJ2-5, with TRBD2 as a possible D gene (6 bases). The CDR3 loop spans 14 amino acids. Trimming left V 5 bases short and J 4 bases short, with 14 bases between. Germline-derived CDR1 and CDR2 are LNHDA and SQIVND (reference sequence). CDR3 sequence (DNA): TGTGCCAGTAGTCGAGGAGGGGCCGGAGAGACCCAGTACTTC. Amino acids: CASSRGGAGETQYF.

J is TRBJ2-7 and V is TRBV7-2, with D possibly TRBD2 on 6 matching bases. V was pared by 6 bases and J by 9 bases, with 21 bases between. This CDR3 has 14 amino acids. Germline CDR1 and CDR2: SGHTA and FQGNSA. For the CDR3, the DNA is TGTGCCAGCAGTCCACCAGACAGTGCCGGGGGGCAGTACTTC. Translation: CASSPPDSAGGQYF.

The chain couples TRBV29-1 to TRBJ1-2; no reliable D call. This CDR3 contains 12 residues. V lost 1 base to trimming and J lost 5 bases, with 8 bases between them. Germline lookup yields CDR1 SQVTM and CDR2 ANQGSEA. CDR3 amino acids: CSVEALEYGYTF. The DNA for the CDR3 is TGCAGCGTTGAAGCTTTGGAGTATGGCTACACCTTC.

V and J are TRBV7-9 and TRBJ2-3; TRBD2 matches at 9 bases. The CDR3 is 16 amino acids. V lost 3 bases and J lost 2; bases outside the gene matches: 6. Germline V lookup: CDR1 SEHNR, CDR2 FQNEAQ (reference sequence). CDR3 region: CASSFVSGGPTDTQYF. The DNA of the CDR3 is TGTGCCAGCAGCTTTGTGAGCGGGGGGCCCACAGATACGCAGTATTTT. Looking up the rest from reference TRBV7-9 and TRBJ2-3 gives the full variable domain: DTGVSQNPRHKITKRGQNVTFRCDPISEHNRLYWYRQTLGQGPEFLTYFQNEAQLEKSRLLSDRFSAERPKGSFSTLEIQRTEQGDSAMYLCASSFVSGGPTDTQYFGPGTRLTVL.

This clone was seen a single time. The chain recombines TRBV28 with TRBJ1-2, with D uncertain. Germline V lookup: CDR1 MDHEN, CDR2 SYDVKM. Trimming cost V 2 bases and J 5 bases, with 9 bases left between them. The CDR3 is made up of 13 amino acids. The DNA for the CDR3 is TGTGCCAGCAGTTTAAGTCCCGGATATGGCTACACCTTC. Amino acid sequence: CASSLSPGYGYTF.

The chain combines TRBV9 with TRBJ1-4; D call uncertain. The CDR3 runs 15 residues. Deletions cut 2 bases from V and 0 bases from J, with 8 bases between. Germline V gives CDR1 SGDLS, CDR2 YYNGEE. The CDR3 reads CASSVMGATNEKLFF. DNA of the CDR3: TGTGCCAGCAGCGTCATGGGTGCAACTAATGAAAAACTGTTTTTT. The variable domain in full, with the rest retrieved from reference TRBV9 and TRBJ1-4, is DSGVTQTPKHLITATGQRVTLRCSPRSGDLSVYWYQQSLDQGLQFLIQYYNGEERAKGNILERFSAQQFPDLHSELNLSSLELGDSALYFCASSVMGATNEKLFFGSGTQLSVL.

The chain joins TRBV29-1 to TRBJ2-1; 10 nucleotides align to TRBD1. The CDR3 sequence is 16 residues long. Germline CDR1 reads SQVTM; CDR2 reads ANQGSEA. After removal of 0 bases from V and 7 bases from J, the junction contained 9 bases not matched to a gene. CDR3 nucleotides: TGCAGCGTTGAAGACCCCGGGACAGGGGTCGGGAATGAGCAGTTCTTC. This sequence encodes CSVEDPGTGVGNEQFF.

In DNA, the CDR3 is TGTGCCATCAGTGAGGCGGGGGGGTTGAGCTCTGGAAACACCATATATTTT. It yields the protein CAISEAGGLSSGNTIYF. J is TRBJ1-3 and V is TRBV10-3, with D possibly being TRBD1 (5 bases). This CDR3 contains 17 residues. Trimming cost V 2 bases and J 0 bases, with 14 bases left between them. Germline CDR1 and CDR2: ENHRY and SYGVKD.